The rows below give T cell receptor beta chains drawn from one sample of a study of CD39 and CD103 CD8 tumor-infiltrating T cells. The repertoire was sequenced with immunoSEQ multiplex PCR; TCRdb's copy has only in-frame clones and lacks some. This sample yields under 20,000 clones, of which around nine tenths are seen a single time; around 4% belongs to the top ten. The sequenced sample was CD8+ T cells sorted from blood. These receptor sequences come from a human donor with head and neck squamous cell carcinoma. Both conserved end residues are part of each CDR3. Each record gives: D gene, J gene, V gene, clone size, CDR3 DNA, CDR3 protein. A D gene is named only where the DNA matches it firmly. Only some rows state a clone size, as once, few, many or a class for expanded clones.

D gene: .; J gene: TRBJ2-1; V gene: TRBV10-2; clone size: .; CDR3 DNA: TGCGCCAGCAGTGCGCCGACCTGGGGGCCTGAGCAGTTCTTC; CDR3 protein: CASSAPTWGPEQFF
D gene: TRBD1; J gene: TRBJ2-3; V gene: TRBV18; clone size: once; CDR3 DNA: TGTGCCAGCTCACCAAGGGGACAGAGCACAGATACGCAGTATTTT; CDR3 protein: CASSPRGQSTDTQYF
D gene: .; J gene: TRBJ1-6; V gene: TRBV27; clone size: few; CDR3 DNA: TGTGCCAGCAGTTTAAGGGTAGGGTCACCCCTCCACTTT; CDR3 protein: CASSLRVGSPLHF
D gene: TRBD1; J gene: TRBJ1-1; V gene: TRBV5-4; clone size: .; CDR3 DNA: TGTGCCAGCAGGGGGACAGGGAAAGCTTTCTTT; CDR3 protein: CASRGTGKAFF
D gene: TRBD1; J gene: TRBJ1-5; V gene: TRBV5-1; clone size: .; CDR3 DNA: TGCGCCAGTGGCAGGGGGACAAGCAATCAGCCCCAGCATTTT; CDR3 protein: CASGRGTSNQPQHF
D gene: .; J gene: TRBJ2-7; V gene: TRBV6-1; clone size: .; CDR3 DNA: TGTGCCAGCAGTGAAAACAGGATAGACTACGAGCAGTACTTC; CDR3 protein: CASSENRIDYEQYF
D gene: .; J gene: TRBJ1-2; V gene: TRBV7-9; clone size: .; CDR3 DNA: TGTGCCAGCAGCTTAGGTCCGGGAACTAACTATGGCTACACCTTC; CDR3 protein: CASSLGPGTNYGYTF
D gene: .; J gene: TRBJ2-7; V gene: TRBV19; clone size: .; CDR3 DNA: TGTGCCAGTAGTGCCTCGGACGCTTCCTACGAGCAGTACTTC; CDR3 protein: CASSASDASYEQYF
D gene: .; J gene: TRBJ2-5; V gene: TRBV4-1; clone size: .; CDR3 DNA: TGCGCCAGCAGTCCAAACGCAGGGGCGGAGGAGACCCAGTACTTC; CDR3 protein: CASSPNAGAEETQYF
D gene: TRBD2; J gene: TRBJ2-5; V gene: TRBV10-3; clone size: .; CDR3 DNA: TGTGCCATCAGTGATAGCGGGGGAAAGCGAGAGACCCAGTACTTC; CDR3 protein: CAISDSGGKRETQYF
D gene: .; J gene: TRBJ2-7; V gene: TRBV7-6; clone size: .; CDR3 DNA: TGTGCCAGCAGCTTAGCTGAGCTAATGGGGGAGCAGTACTTC; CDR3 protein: CASSLAELMGEQYF
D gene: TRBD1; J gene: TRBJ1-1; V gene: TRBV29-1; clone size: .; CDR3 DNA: TGCAGCGTTGCTTTTGGGACAGGGGGGACTGAAGCTTTCTTT; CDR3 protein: CSVAFGTGGTEAFF
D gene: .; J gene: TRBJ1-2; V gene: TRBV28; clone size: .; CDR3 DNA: TGTGCCAGCACCCCCCCCCGGGGACCAAACTCCTTC; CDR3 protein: CASTPPRGPNSF
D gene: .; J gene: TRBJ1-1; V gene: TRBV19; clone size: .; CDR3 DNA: TGTGCCAGTAGTGAGAAGCAGGGGTTCACTGAAGCTTTCTTT; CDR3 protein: CASSEKQGFTEAFF
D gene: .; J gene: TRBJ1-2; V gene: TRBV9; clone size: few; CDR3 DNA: TGTGCCAGCAGCGTAGGGGAAACACCCTATGGCTACACCTTC; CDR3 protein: CASSVGETPYGYTF
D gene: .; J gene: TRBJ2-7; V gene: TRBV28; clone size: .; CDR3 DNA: TGTGCCAGCAGTTTATCGTCCCCCCGTACGGGACCCTACGAGCAGTACTTC; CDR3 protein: CASSLSSPRTGPYEQYF
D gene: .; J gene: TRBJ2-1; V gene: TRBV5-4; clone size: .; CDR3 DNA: TGTGCCAGCAGCTTAAGTCGGGGAATGGAGCAGTTCTTC; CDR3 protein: CASSLSRGMEQFF
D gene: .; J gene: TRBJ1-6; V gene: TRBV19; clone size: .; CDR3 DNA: TGTGCCAGTAGTATCTTAAGCAATTCACCCCTCCACTTT; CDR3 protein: CASSILSNSPLHF
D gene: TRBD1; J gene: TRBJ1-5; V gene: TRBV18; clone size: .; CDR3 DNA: TGTGCCAGCTCACCTCCGGACAGGGGTAATCAGCCCCAGCATTTT; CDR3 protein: CASSPPDRGNQPQHF
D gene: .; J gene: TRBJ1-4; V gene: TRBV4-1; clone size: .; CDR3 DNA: TGCGCCAGCAGCCAAGACAGAGGGAGTGAAAAACTGTTTTTT; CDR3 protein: CASSQDRGSEKLFF
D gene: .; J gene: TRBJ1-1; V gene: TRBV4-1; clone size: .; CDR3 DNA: TGCGCCAGCAGCCTCACCGTGGGGGGCACTGAAGCTTTCTTT; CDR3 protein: CASSLTVGGTEAFF
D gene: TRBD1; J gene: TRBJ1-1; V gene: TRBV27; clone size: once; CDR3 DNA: TGTGCCAGCAGTGGCCTTACAGGGGGCATAGCTTTCTTT; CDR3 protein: CASSGLTGGIAFF
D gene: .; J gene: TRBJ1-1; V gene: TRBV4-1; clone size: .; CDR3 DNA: TGCGCCAGCAGCCAAGGCACGGCCCGGGGAGCTGAAGCTTTCTTT; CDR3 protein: CASSQGTARGAEAFF
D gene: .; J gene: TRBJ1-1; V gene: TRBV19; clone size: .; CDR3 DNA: TGTGCCAGCAGAAGAACAGGTACCGGGGGCACTGAAGCTTTCTTT; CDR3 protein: CASRRTGTGGTEAFF
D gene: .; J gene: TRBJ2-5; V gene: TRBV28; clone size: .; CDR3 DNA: TGTGCCAGCAGTTATAGGGTAGTTCGGGAGACCCAGTACTTC; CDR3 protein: CASSYRVVRETQYF
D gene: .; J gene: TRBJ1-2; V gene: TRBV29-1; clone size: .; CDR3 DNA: TGCAGCGTTGATTCGGAGAACTATGGCTACACCTTC; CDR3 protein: CSVDSENYGYTF
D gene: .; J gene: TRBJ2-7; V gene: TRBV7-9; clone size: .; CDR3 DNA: TGTGCCAGCAGCTTACGGGGAATCTACGAGCAGTACTTC; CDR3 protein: CASSLRGIYEQYF